The rows below give T cell receptor beta chains drawn from one sample of a study of blood T cell repertoires in COVID-19. This table comes from immunoSEQ multiplex PCR, and its TCRdb copy is limited to in-frame clones, with some not included. The sample includes about 190,000 clones, around 85% of them seen just once. The sequenced sample consisted of peripheral blood. The origin of the receptors is a man between 65 and 79 years old with active or convalescent COVID-19. Each CDR3 is given with its conserved first and last residue. A D gene is named only where the DNA matches it firmly. Some rows mark clone size as missing; the rest say once, few, many or name a class of expanded clone.

14	TRBJ2-5	TRBV11-2	once	-	TGTGCCAGCAGCCCCTACAGGGCTCAAGAGACCCAGTACTTC	CASSPYRAQETQYF
14	TRBJ1-1	TRBV28	-	TRBD1	TGTGCCAGCAGCTCGGGACAGGGGATGTCGGAAGCTTTCTTT	CASSSGQGMSEAFF
13	TRBJ2-2	TRBV2	-	-	TGTGCCAGCAGTACAGGGTCTGCCGGGGAGCTGTTTTTT	CASSTGSAGELFF
15	TRBJ2-5	TRBV4-3	few	TRBD2	TGCGCCAGCAGCCAAGAGCGGGGGGGCCAAGAGACCCAGTACTTC	CASSQERGGQETQYF
14	TRBJ2-7	TRBV5-4	-	TRBD1	TGTGCCAGCAGCAGCCCGGGACAGGGCTACGAGCAGTACTTC	CASSSPGQGYEQYF
15	TRBJ2-3	TRBV6-5	-	TRBD2	TGTGCCAGCAGTAAACCGGGACTAGCGGGAGGTACGCAGTATTTT	CASSKPGLAGGTQYF
14	TRBJ2-7	TRBV2	-	TRBD1	TGTGCCAGCAGCCCAGACAGGGGGCCCTACGAGCAGTACTTC	CASSPDRGPYEQYF
16	TRBJ1-2	TRBV5-1	-	-	TGCGCCAGCAGCGAGTCCACAGGGTTCCTCGGCTATGGCTACACCTTC	CASSESTGFLGYGYTF
16	TRBJ2-1	TRBV6-2/TRBV6-3	-	TRBD2	TGTGCCAGCAGGCCTCCCGGACTAGCGGGAAACAATGAGCAGTTCTTC	CASRPPGLAGNNEQFF
17	TRBJ2-3	TRBV9	-	TRBD2	TGTGCCAGCAGCGTAGGGCCATCGGGGGGGGCCGTAGGGACGCAGTATTTT	CASSVGPSGGAVGTQYF
14	TRBJ2-5	TRBV29-1	-	TRBD1	TGCAGCGTTGACCGGGACAGAGGGAGAGAGACCCAGTACTTC	CSVDRDRGRETQYF
15	TRBJ1-6	TRBV27	-	-	TGTGCCAGCAGTTTGGAAAACAGGGTAAACTCACCCCTCCACTTT	CASSLENRVNSPLHF
14	TRBJ1-1	TRBV7-2	-	-	TGTGCCAGCACTCTAACGACAGAGAACACTGAAGCTTTCTTT	CASTLTTENTEAFF
15	TRBJ2-6	TRBV3-1/TRBV3-2	-	-	TGTGCCAGCAGCCTGGGGCCCTCTGGGGCCAACGTCCTGACTTTC	CASSLGPSGANVLTF
14	TRBJ1-6	TRBV19	-	-	TGTGCCAGTAGTATTGGCATCTTTAATTCACCCCTCCACTTT	CASSIGIFNSPLHF
16	TRBJ1-4	TRBV4-3	-	TRBD1	TGCGCCAGCAGCCGAGGGACAGGGAGAACTAATGAAAAACTGTTTTTT	CASSRGTGRTNEKLFF
15	TRBJ2-2	TRBV5-1	-	TRBD1	TGCGCCAGATCCGCGACAGGGGCGAACACCGGGGAGCTGTTTTTT	CARSATGANTGELFF
18	TRBJ2-2	TRBV7-2	-	TRBD2	TGTGCCAGCAGCCCACGGGGGTCAGCGGGAGGTCGGACCGGGGAGCTGTTTTTT	CASSPRGSAGGRTGELFF
17	TRBJ2-7	TRBV18	few	TRBD2	TGTGCCAGCTCACTAGCTTCGCGGACTAGCGGGAGATGGGGGCAGTACTTC	CASSLASRTSGRWGQYF
18	TRBJ2-3	TRBV14	-	TRBD2	TGTGCCAGCAGCCACGCTCCTTTGCCGGGACTAGCTTCAGATACGCAGTATTTT	CASSHAPLPGLASDTQYF
15	TRBJ1-5	TRBV2	-	-	TGTGCCAGCAGTGTTGTGGGGGCGGGCAATCAGCCCCAGCATTTT	CASSVVGAGNQPQHF
15	TRBJ2-3	TRBV9	-	-	TGTGCCAGCAGCGTAGCCAGCGGGCGCACAGATACGCAGTATTTT	CASSVASGRTDTQYF
13	TRBJ2-3	TRBV19	-	-	TGTGCCAGTAGTGGGGCGGTTCCAGATACGCAGTATTTT	CASSGAVPDTQYF
17	TRBJ2-3	TRBV4-3	-	TRBD2	TGCGCCAGCAGCCAATCGGGACTAGCGGGGGACATGGATACGCAGTATTTT	CASSQSGLAGDMDTQYF
13	TRBJ2-7	TRBV6-5	-	-	TGTGCCAGCAGTCCGGGATCCACCTACGAGCAGTACTTC	CASSPGSTYEQYF
15	TRBJ2-5	TRBV28	-	-	TGTGCCAGCAGTTTATTTCGGCTTGGGGGGGAGACCCAGTACTTC	CASSLFRLGGETQYF
15	TRBJ2-3	TRBV5-8	once	-	TGTGCCAGCAGCTTGAACGGGGAAGTGACAGATACGCAGTATTTT	CASSLNGEVTDTQYF
18	TRBJ1-6	TRBV7-2	-	-	TGTGCCAGCAGCCTATACCAAACGGGGGGCCCGGGGAATTCACCCCTCCACTTT	CASSLYQTGGPGNSPLHF
13	TRBJ2-7	TRBV27	-	-	TGTGCCAGCAGTTTAATGGCGGGGTACGAGCAGTACTTC	CASSLMAGYEQYF
13	TRBJ2-5	TRBV24-1	-	-	TGTGCCACGGAGGATTGGTACCAAGAGACCCAGTACTTC	CATEDWYQETQYF
15	TRBJ1-5	TRBV7-2	once	-	TGTGCCAGCAGCTTCCGGGGTCCCTCCAATCAGCCCCAGCATTTT	CASSFRGPSNQPQHF
17	TRBJ2-2	TRBV5-1	-	-	TGCGCCAGCAGCTTGGATTTTGCAGGGGAGTACACCGGGGAGCTGTTTTTT	CASSLDFAGEYTGELFF
18	TRBJ2-1	TRBV24-1	-	TRBD1	TGTGCCACCAGTGATCCGTCGGGACAGGGAGGGAAGTACAATGAGCAGTTCTTC	CATSDPSGQGGKYNEQFF
14	TRBJ1-5	TRBV20-1	-	-	TGCAGTGCTAGTCAGGGTCTTGGCAATCAGCCCCAGCATTTT	CSASQGLGNQPQHF